This entry features one T cell receptor (beta chain) sequence. What it binds is not known. CDR1 and CDR2 from the germline V gene are SEHNR and FQNEAQ (reference sequence). The CDR3 is 15 amino acids. Between the trimmed V and J ends, which lost 7 bases and 3 bases, there was a span of 17 bases. The data originate from a study of Ad26.COV2.S vaccination and SARS-CoV-2 variants. The treatment is: about 20 received Ad26.COV2.S at low or high dose, single or two shots; 5 received placebo; per-sample allocation not given. Collection of samples fell on day 63 after the first vaccine or placebo injection. Produced via immunoSEQ multiplex PCR; TCRdb's table is partial and in-frame only. This repertoire shows about 350,000 clones, 88% found once; its top ten account for around 6.6%. Notes on the study in general: In vaccinated individuals, spike-specific CD8+ and CD4+ T cell responses reportedly displayed substantial breadth. People who got the vaccine had more spike-specific TCR breadth than people who got placebo.

The sequencing used peripheral blood, collected in a trial of Ad26.COV2.S vaccine versus placebo. The sequence was collected from a person aged 18-65 years who received the Ad26.COV2.S COVID-19 vaccine or a placebo. V gene TRBV7-9 combines with J gene TRBJ2-3; TRBD1 is a possible D gene (6 bases). The CDR3 spells CASTLQTRGTDTQYF. The CDR3 coding sequence is TGTGCCAGCACCCTCCAGACCAGGGGAACAGATACGCAGTATTTT.